Reported below is one T cell receptor (beta chain). Its antigen remains undetermined. The input lacks base qualities; no much larger clone sits a single base away. CEF-cultured naive and memory CD4+ T cell DNA received survey-level immunoSEQ TCR-beta sequencing. On the authors' methods: During preprocessing, nonproductive sequences were removed, as were CDR3s that did not start with C, did not end with F or W, or were shorter than 7 amino acids. Antigen-specific clonotypes were called with the MANAFEST web app on the basis of expansion relative to the reference and to other culture wells. A clone was considered positive if the clone showed significant expansion compared with the reference culture in 2 of 3 replicate wells at an FDR below 0.05. A further requirement for positive clones was significant expansion compared with all other tandem wells, along with an odds ratio above 5. Cultured and uncultured naive and memory CD4+ repertoires were searched for previously identified spike- and CEF-reactive CDR3s. After three terminal residues were trimmed from each end, CDR3 homology was quantified as pairwise Levenshtein distance using the stringdist R package. Sourced from immuneACCESS, this table was stored by TCRdb with only in-frame sequences that have V and J called. A share of the clones is absent; for the studies checked, an unresolved V gene accounts for under half, and the remainder has no known explanation. From that table come the V and J calls and clone size; the DNA was used to work out D and trimming. The sample table holds about 40,000 clones, of which roughly 80% were seen once. The ten largest clones represent 5.5% to 8.5% of the sample.

Naive and memory CD4+ T cells were separated from cryopreserved PBMCs through CD4 enrichment, which was followed by EasySep naive CD4+ T cell enrichment. Sorted naive or memory CD4+ T cells (about 100,000) were cultured 1:1 with T cell-depleted PBMCs and CEF peptides for around ten days. Each peptide culture condition was generally run in triplicate replicate wells. Ficoll-Paque PLUS gradient centrifugation was used to isolate PBMCs from leukapheresis product or whole blood. PBMCs were either used fresh in the expansion assay or cryopreserved at -140 degrees C. The QIAamp Micro DNA Kit was used to extract genomic DNA from the CD4+ T cells. Trimming removed 3 bases from V and 1 base from J, leaving 14 bases between the germline ends. The CDR3 runs 16 residues from the cysteine to the phenylalanine. CDR3 DNA is the only sequence kept; it has 48 bases, read in frame from the first base. The germline V gene supplies CDR1 KGHSY and CDR2 FQNENV.

This sample stems from a study of CD4 T cells in relation to SARS-CoV-2 and coronaviruses (dated by TCRdb to the early 2020s). Regarding the complete study: In the ViraFEST assay, PBMCs were grown with antigen for around ten days, and TCR beta CDR3s were then sequenced to identify antigen-specific clonal expansions. The Adaptive Biotechnologies TCR-sequencing kit was used to sequence samples from a few pre-COVID donors and the naive versus memory experiments, while other data came from Illumina-based sequencing. Expansion assays from other donors in the study were sequenced with a different, Illumina-based TCR-beta assay. Across all 12 patients in the full convalescent cohort, ages ranged from roughly 20 to 75 years, with a median of 38. Patient-derived lymphoblastoid cell lines were used to map the HLA restriction of shared crossreactive spike epitopes. Among the approximately 12 convalescent patients, 8 males and 4 females were included, and two of the subjects were Hispanic. Memory CD4+ T cell crossreactivity between SARS-CoV-2 and common cold coronavirus spike proteins was assessed at the TCR clonotype level in the study. Broad study findings and their caveats: Roughly 64% of donors had memory CD4+ clonotypes that crossrecognized SARS-CoV-2 and at least one common cold coronavirus spike. Small numbers of patients and of tested TCRs were a limitation of the study. No donor contributed both pre-pandemic and post-infection samples, which limited tracing the source of pre-existing responses. Naive versus memory sequencing indicated the assay detects memory recall responses rather than primary responses primed during culture. Crossreactive clones showed significantly weaker SARS-CoV-2-driven expansion than monoreactive clones, consistent with antigenic imprinting. Crossreactivity analysis centred on spike protein, so crossreactivity against other viral proteins was not assessed.

The clonotype originates from an adult with COVID-19. The sequencing sample was made of naive CD4+ T cells from PBMCs, cultured in vitro. In the paper's terms, the cell subset or site label means: naive CD4+ T cells isolated by negative enrichment. This chain joins TRBV16 to TRBJ2-3; the D gene is tentatively TRBD1 or TRBD2, each matching 5 bases. The CDR3 loop reads CASSQDRDGRTDTQYF. The DNA is TGTGCCAGCAGCCAGGACCGGGACGGCCGCACAGATACGCAGTATTTT.